One sample yielded the 24 T cell receptor beta chains listed below, sequenced in a study of persistence of HIV-infected CD4 T cells. Sequencing used immunoSEQ version 4 in survey mode. Repertoires were generated with immunoSEQ multiplex PCR, while TCRdb's copy carries only in-frame clones and drops some. The sample shows roughly 34,000 clones, roughly 82% of them seen only once. Stimulation used 8.5 to 10 ug/mL lysate from CMV-infected fibroblasts. CD40L/CD69 double-negative CD45RO-high memory CD4+ T cells were collected. These receptors have no identified antigens. The sample consisted of CD4+ T cells sorted from PBMCs after approximately 19-hour stimulation, taken from a patient who received antiretroviral therapy. The receptors shown here come from an adult man with HIV who was CMV-seropositive.

V usage is TRBV11-3 and J usage is TRBJ2-7, with 8 bases identical to TRBD1. This CDR3 is built from 16 residues. Germline trimming cut 1 base from V and 2 bases from J; bases unmatched to any gene: 7. Per germline, CDR1 SGHNT and CDR2 YENEEA. The CDR3 DNA reads TGTGCCAGCAGCTTAGGGTTCGGGACAGGAGCCTACGAGCAGTACTTC. Protein sequence: CASSLGFGTGAYEQYF.

The chain couples TRBV30 to TRBJ1-6; D gene unclear. CDR3 length: 12 amino acids. Germline V gene lookup returns CDR1 GTSNPN and CDR2 SVGIG (reference sequence). Trimming stripped 0 bases from V and 5 bases from J, with 2 bases between. Here the CDR3 reads CAWSVNNSPLHF. CDR3 bases: TGTGCCTGGAGTGTAAATAATTCACCCCTCCACTTT.

V is TRBV19 and J is TRBJ2-7; TRBD1 matches 9 bases. V was clipped by 6 bases and J by 5 bases; unmatched bases: 8. Per germline, CDR1 LNHDA and CDR2 SQIVND (reference sequence). CDR3 length: 14 residues. The CDR3 coding sequence is TGTGCCAGTAGGCCGGGACAGGGAGATGACGAGCAGTACTTC. This codes for CASRPGQGDDEQYF. The full variable domain, completed using reference TRBV19 and TRBJ2-7, is DGGITQSPKYLFRKEGQNVTLSCEQNLNHDAMYWYRQDPGQGLRLIYYSQIVNDFQKGDIAEGYSVSREKKESFPLTVTSAQKNPTAFYLCASRPGQGDDEQYFGPGTRLTVT.

V is TRBV7-9 and J is TRBJ2-1; 9 positions agree with TRBD1. The CDR3 extends over 17 amino acids. The germline gives CDR1 SEHNR, CDR2 FQNEAQ (reference sequence). After removal of 0 bases from V and 7 bases from J, the junction contained 10 bases not matched to a gene. The CDR3 sequence is CASSLASGTGMRNEQFF. CDR3 bases: TGTGCCAGCAGCTTAGCGTCGGGGACAGGGATGAGGAATGAGCAGTTCTTC.

This clone was detected only once. V usage is TRBV15 and J usage is TRBJ2-1; 9 positions agree with TRBD2. The trim removed 0 bases at V and 4 bases at J, leaving 7 bases unmatched. This CDR3 is 17 amino acids long. Per the germline V gene, CDR1 is LNHNV and CDR2 is YYDKDF (reference sequence). CDR3 region: CATSRDLGLARYNEQFF. The CDR3 nucleotides are TGTGCCACCAGCAGAGATCTCGGACTAGCGAGATACAATGAGCAGTTCTTC.

This chain connects TRBV28 to TRBJ1-3; D unresolved. Germline lookup yields CDR1 MDHEN and CDR2 SYDVKM. V was trimmed by 2 bases and J by 1 base, leaving 9 bases between them. The CDR3 covers 15 residues. The CDR3 DNA is TGTGCCAGCAGTTTAGGGGAGGGATCTGGAAACACCATATATTTT. It codes for CASSLGEGSGNTIYF.

The chain is built from TRBV4-2 and TRBJ1-4; a weak D match, TRBD1 (6 bases). Germline CDR1 and CDR2: LGHNA and YNFKEQ. V was clipped by 4 bases and J by 7 bases, with 13 bases between them. This CDR3 contains 14 residues. The CDR3 protein is CASSPLGGREKLFF. In nucleotides, the CDR3 is TGTGCCAGCAGCCCGCTAGGGGGACGTGAAAAACTGTTTTTT.

The chain is built from TRBV7-9 and TRBJ2-4; 8 bases are shared with TRBD1. Germline trimming cut 5 bases from V and 4 bases from J; bases unmatched to any gene: 7. The CDR3 is 15 amino acids. The germline V gene has CDR1 SEHNR and CDR2 FQNEAQ (reference sequence). CDR3 nucleotides: TGTGCCAGCAGCGTTCGACAGGGGACAAAAAACATTCAGTACTTC. Protein sequence: CASSVRQGTKNIQYF.

The chain employs TRBV30 and TRBJ1-5, with unresolved D. CDR3 length: 15 amino acids. V was pared by 0 bases and J by 1 base, with 10 bases between. Germline CDR1 GTSNPN, CDR2 SVGIG (reference sequence). This CDR3 reads CAWSVRGKSNQPQHF. For the CDR3, the DNA is TGTGCCTGGAGTGTAAGAGGGAAGAGCAATCAGCCCCAGCATTTT.

V usage is TRBV5-1 and J usage is TRBJ2-5; 7 positions match TRBD1. The germline gives CDR1 SGHRS, CDR2 YFSETQ. This CDR3 is built from 15 residues. After removal of 3 bases from V and 2 bases from J, the junction contained 7 bases not matched to a gene. DNA for the CDR3: TGCGCCAGCAGCTCAAACCAGGACAGGCAAGAGACCCAGTACTTC. As protein: CASSSNQDRQETQYF.

The gene calls are TRBV9 and TRBJ1-2; D is perhaps TRBD1 (5 bases). The CDR3 runs to 14 residues. Per germline, CDR1 SGDLS and CDR2 YYNGEE. V gave up 0 bases and J gave up 3 bases, with 9 bases separating them. The CDR3 DNA reads TGTGCCAGCAGCGTAGATGGGGGGTACTATGGCTACACCTTC. Encoded protein: CASSVDGGYYGYTF.

The chain employs TRBV5-1 and TRBJ2-3; 11 bases are a match to TRBD2. This CDR3 comprises 16 residues. CDR1 and CDR2 from the germline V gene are SGHRS and YFSETQ. V was clipped by 4 bases and J by 6 bases; unmatched bases: 10. CDR3 DNA: TGCGCCAGCAGCGCTACCTCTAGCGGGGGGTCCGATACGCAGTATTTT. Amino acids: CASSATSSGGSDTQYF.

The CDR3 protein is CASSDRVGELFF. The DNA for the CDR3 is TGTGCCAGTAGCGACAGGGTCGGGGAGCTGTTTTTT. V gene TRBV19 combines with J gene TRBJ2-2; 7 nucleotides line up with TRBD1. After removal of 6 bases from V and 7 bases from J, the junction contained 2 bases not matched to a gene. The V gene's germline CDR1 is LNHDA and CDR2 SQIVND (reference sequence). The CDR3 runs 12 residues.

This clone appeared a few times. The genes are TRBV5-4 and TRBJ2-3, with 7 bases fitting TRBD1. With 0 bases clipped from V and 2 bases from J, the junction kept 3 bases outside the gene matches. CDR3 size: 15 residues. Germline V gene data show CDR1 as SGHNT and CDR2 as YYREEE (reference sequence). The CDR3 coding sequence is TGTGCCAGCAGCTTGGACAGGGGTGTCACAGATACGCAGTATTTT. It specifies CASSLDRGVTDTQYF.

This chain joins TRBV5-1 and TRBJ2-1; 7 bases are shared with TRBD1. Germline trimming cut 0 bases from V and 0 bases from J; bases unmatched to any gene: 6. This CDR3 comprises 17 residues. In germline, CDR1 is SGHRS, CDR2 YFSETQ. CDR3 nucleotides: TGCGCCAGCAGCTTGGAGACAGGGTCAAGCTCCTACAATGAGCAGTTCTTC. Protein: CASSLETGSSSYNEQFF.

This clone was seen more than once but under ten times. The rearrangement links TRBV19 to TRBJ2-2; 7 bases are a match to TRBD1. Looked up from germline, CDR1 is LNHDA and CDR2 is SQIVND (reference sequence). The CDR3 is 13 residues long. V lost 6 bases, J lost 5 bases, and 3 bases stayed unmatched. The CDR3 sequence: CASRQGVTGELFF. The CDR3, as DNA: TGTGCCAGTAGGCAGGGGGTAACCGGGGAGCTGTTTTTT.

This rearrangement joins TRBV5-5 to TRBJ2-7; D is perhaps TRBD1 (6 bases). CDR3 length: 14 amino acids. The ends were cut back, 2 bases at V and 2 bases at J, with 11 bases in the middle. CDR1 is SGHKS and CDR2 is YYEKEE in the germline V gene (reference sequence). DNA of the CDR3: TGTGCCAGCAGCTTAGGAGACAGGCCCTACGAGCAGTACTTC. It codes for CASSLGDRPYEQYF.

The V and J genes are TRBV19 and TRBJ2-5; TRBD1 is a possible D gene (6 bases). From germline, CDR1 is LNHDA and CDR2 SQIVND (reference sequence). The V end lost 3 bases, the J end lost 4 bases, and 9 bases lay between the germline ends. CDR3 length: 13 amino acids. The CDR3 DNA sequence: TGTGCCAGTAGTATCGGACAGACAGAGACCCAGTACTTC. It is translated as CASSIGQTETQYF. Full variable domain (missing parts from reference TRBV19 and TRBJ2-5): DGGITQSPKYLFRKEGQNVTLSCEQNLNHDAMYWYRQDPGQGLRLIYYSQIVNDFQKGDIAEGYSVSREKKESFPLTVTSAQKNPTAFYLCASSIGQTETQYFGPGTRLLVL.

The gene calls are TRBV6-2 or TRBV6-3 and TRBJ2-2; no definite D call. Germline lookup yields CDR1 MNHEY and CDR2 SVGEGT. Deletions cut 0 bases from V and 1 base from J, with 18 bases between. The CDR3 consists of 19 residues. The CDR3 DNA reads TGTGCCAGCAGTTACTCGACTGATCCCCAGACAAGGAACACCGGGGAGCTGTTTTTT. Residues: CASSYSTDPQTRNTGELFF.

The V call is TRBV5-1, the J call TRBJ2-5; 11 bases fit TRBD2. V lost 1 base to trimming and J lost 6 bases; unmatched junction nucleotides: 8. Germline lookup yields CDR1 SGHRS and CDR2 YFSETQ. The CDR3 has 16 amino acids. The CDR3 nucleotides read TGCGCCAGCAGCTTGCGTAGCGGGGGGGCAATGCAGACCCAGTACTTC. Protein: CASSLRSGGAMQTQYF.

In the case of this clone: The DNA is omitted, as the CDR3 cannot be located on it reliably, and the CDR3 follows TCRdb's listing. J is TRBJ2-2 and V is TRBV6-5; the D segment call TRBD1 is taken from the table without a DNA check. Germline V gene sequence: CDR1 MNHEY, CDR2 SVGAGI. The CDR3 length equals 13 residues, ends included. The CDR3 loop is CASSATLQGSCFF.

This clone was observed a few times. V and J are TRBV6-5 and TRBJ1-2; D may be TRBD1 (6 bases). Germline V gene sequence: CDR1 MNHEY, CDR2 SVGAGI. Trimming removed 0 bases at V and 7 bases at J, with 12 bases between. The CDR3 runs to 14 residues. The CDR3 DNA is TGTGCCAGCAGTTACTCTGGGGGGCAAGGTGGCTACACCTTC. It is translated as CASSYSGGQGGYTF.

This chain joins TRBV7-8 and TRBJ2-7; D uncertain. V lost 0 bases and J 5 bases, leaving 5 bases between the germline ends. The CDR3 has 12 amino acids. In germline, CDR1 is SGHVS, CDR2 FQNEAQ. The CDR3 coding sequence is TGTGCCAGCAGCTTAGCAGGGCACGAGCAGTACTTC. This encodes CASSLAGHEQYF.

The chain recombines TRBV18 with TRBJ2-5; D may correspond to TRBD1 or TRBD2 (7 bases each). V lost 2 bases and J 4 bases, leaving 17 bases between the germline ends. Germline lookup yields CDR1 KGHSH and CDR2 LQKENI. The CDR3 has 16 residues. This CDR3 is CASSPTVQGGRETQYF. In DNA, the CDR3 is TGTGCCAGCTCACCAACGGTCCAGGGGGGGAGAGAGACCCAGTACTTC.